These 12 T cell receptor beta chains originate from one sample sequenced in a study of regulatory T cells in long-lasting Graves disease. Through Arm-PCR of CDR3 regions and iRepertoire HTBI primers, TCR beta libraries were built. TCRdb re-derived calls from the multiplex PCR reads in MiXCR, one entry per CDR3 protein. The data contain a few hundred thousand distinct CDR3 sequences, roughly 12% of them singletons. Time point: newly diagnosed GD, antithyroid drugs for less than 3 months. PBMCs were the source of the RNA used for TCR sequencing. The same specimen was also included in a second study, on T cells in Graves' hyperthyroidism and ophthalmopathy.

This sample comprised peripheral blood mononuclear cells (PBMCs), obtained at new diagnosis, from a patient treated with antithyroid drugs. These receptors originate from a young man with Graves disease.

In this sample, this clonotype turned up many times. The rearrangement uses TRBV20-1 and TRBJ2-7; 7 bases agree with TRBD2. After removal of 3 bases from V and 3 bases from J, the junction contained 5 bases not matched to a gene. CDR1 and CDR2 from the germline V gene are DFQATT and SNEGSKA (reference sequence). This CDR3 has 13 amino acids. CDR3 DNA: TGCAGTGCTAGTGGCGGGAGTGGCTACGAGCAGTACTTC. It encodes CSASGGSGYEQYF.

This clonotype came up many times. The gene calls are TRBV29-1 and TRBJ2-7; perhaps TRBD2 as D (5 bases). The germline V and J ends were trimmed by 6 bases and 3 bases, with 12 bases remaining between them. CDR3 size: 12 residues. CDR1 and CDR2 from the germline V gene are SQVTM and ANQGSEA. The CDR3 DNA reads as TGCAGCGTCACCCACAGCGGCTACGAGCAGTACTTC. Amino acid sequence: CSVTHSGYEQYF.

This clonotype was seen ten or more times. The CDR3 region is CASSWDGELFF. The CDR3 region has the DNA TGTGCCAGCAGCTGGGATGGGGAGCTGTTTTTT. The chain couples TRBV7-2 to TRBJ2-2, with D unclear. Deletions cut 4 bases from V and 8 bases from J, with 5 bases between. The CDR3 runs to 11 residues. CDR1 and CDR2 from the germline V gene are SGHTA and FQGNSA.

This clonotype has a count of ten or more. This chain connects TRBV12-3 or TRBV12-4 to TRBJ2-5, with unresolved D. Trimming pared 5 bases from V and 2 bases from J, leaving 9 bases between. The CDR3 is made up of 13 amino acids. CDR3 protein: CASSPAAQETQYF. The CDR3 DNA reads as TGTGCCAGCAGTCCTGCCGCTCAAGAGACCCAGTACTTC.

This clonotype was counted many times. The V and J genes are TRBV5-4 and TRBJ1-2, with a tentative D call TRBD1 (5 bases). Trimming left V 6 bases short and J 2 bases short, with 14 bases between. Germline CDR1 reads SGHNT; CDR2 reads YYREEE (reference sequence). The CDR3 sequence is 14 residues long. As DNA, the CDR3 is TGTGCCAGCACCAAAAAGGGGTGGAACTATGGCTACACCTTC. Translating it yields CASTKKGWNYGYTF.

This clonotype was detected a few times. The chain joins TRBV28 to TRBJ1-1; D is unclear. This CDR3 has 15 residues. Germline V gene sequence: CDR1 MDHEN, CDR2 SYDVKM. V was pared by 5 bases and J by 3 bases, with 16 bases between. This CDR3 reads CASSARGGLDTEAFF. DNA of the CDR3: TGTGCCAGCAGTGCCCGGGGAGGGCTGGACACTGAAGCTTTCTTT.

This clonotype occurred many times. The gene calls are TRBV5-1 and TRBJ1-2, with a weak D call TRBD1 (5 bases). V shed 4 bases and J shed 5 bases, with 12 bases lying between them. This CDR3 contains 13 residues. In germline, CDR1 is SGHRS, CDR2 YFSETQ. The CDR3 here is CASSEQESYGYTF. The CDR3 bases are TGCGCCAGCAGCGAACAGGAGTCATATGGCTACACCTTC.

The chain links TRBV2 to TRBJ2-5, with unresolved D. Trimming removed 4 bases at V and 2 bases at J, with 8 bases between. The CDR3 contains 13 residues. CDR1 SNHLY and CDR2 FYNNEI come from the germline V gene. The CDR3 loop is CASSGGQQETQYF. DNA of the CDR3: TGTGCCAGCAGTGGGGGTCAGCAAGAGACCCAGTACTTC.

This clonotype was recorded many times. This chain uses TRBV5-1 with TRBJ2-1; D is undetermined. CDR3 length: 13 amino acids. Trimming cost V 0 bases and J 6 bases, with 7 bases left between them. From germline, CDR1 is SGHRS and CDR2 YFSETQ. The CDR3 loop is CASSLGPGNEQFF. The CDR3, as DNA: TGCGCCAGCAGCTTGGGACCTGGCAATGAGCAGTTCTTC.

This clonotype came up many times. The chain couples TRBV5-1 to TRBJ2-7; no clear D gene. Germline CDR1 is SGHRS and CDR2 is YFSETQ. The CDR3 totals 13 residues. Deletions cut 4 bases from V and 3 bases from J, with 11 bases between. The CDR3, as DNA: TGCGCCAGCAGCGATGGACGGAGCTACGAGCAGTACTTC. Translation: CASSDGRSYEQYF.

This clonotype was seen repeatedly, ten times or more. V usage is TRBV7-2 and J usage is TRBJ2-1, with D hard to call. CDR1 is SGHTA, CDR2 FQGNSA, per germline. The ends were cut back, 2 bases at V and 1 base at J, with 9 bases in the middle. The CDR3 totals 15 residues. The CDR3 coding sequence is TGTGCCAGCAGCTTATCCAGACCATCCTACAATGAGCAGTTCTTC. Its protein is CASSLSRPSYNEQFF.

At least ten counts were recorded for this clonotype. The chain combines TRBV7-3 with TRBJ2-5; 10 bases are a match to TRBD1. The germline CDR1 and CDR2 sequences are SGHTA and FQGTGA. The CDR3 runs to 15 residues. J lost 7 bases, V lost 3 bases, and 8 bases had no gene match. CDR3 nucleotides: TGTGCCAGCAGCTTCGGGACAGGGGCTCGTGGGACCCAGTACTTC. This codes for CASSFGTGARGTQYF.